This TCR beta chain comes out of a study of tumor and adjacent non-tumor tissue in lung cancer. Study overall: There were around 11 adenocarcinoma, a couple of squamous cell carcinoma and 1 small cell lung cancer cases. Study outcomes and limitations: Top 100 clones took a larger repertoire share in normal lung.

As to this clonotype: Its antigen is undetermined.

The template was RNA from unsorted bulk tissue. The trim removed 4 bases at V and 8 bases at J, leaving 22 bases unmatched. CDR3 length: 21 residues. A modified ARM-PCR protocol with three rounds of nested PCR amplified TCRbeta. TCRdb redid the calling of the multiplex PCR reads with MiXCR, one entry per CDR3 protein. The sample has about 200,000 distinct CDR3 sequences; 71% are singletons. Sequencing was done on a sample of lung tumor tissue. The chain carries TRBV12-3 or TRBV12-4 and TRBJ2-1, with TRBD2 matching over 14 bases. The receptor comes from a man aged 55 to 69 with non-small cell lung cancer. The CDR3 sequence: CASSSIRGTSGGGTIRDEQFF. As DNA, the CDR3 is TGTGCCAGCAGTTCCATCAGGGGGACTAGCGGGGGAGGGACCATACGGGATGAGCAGTTCTTC.